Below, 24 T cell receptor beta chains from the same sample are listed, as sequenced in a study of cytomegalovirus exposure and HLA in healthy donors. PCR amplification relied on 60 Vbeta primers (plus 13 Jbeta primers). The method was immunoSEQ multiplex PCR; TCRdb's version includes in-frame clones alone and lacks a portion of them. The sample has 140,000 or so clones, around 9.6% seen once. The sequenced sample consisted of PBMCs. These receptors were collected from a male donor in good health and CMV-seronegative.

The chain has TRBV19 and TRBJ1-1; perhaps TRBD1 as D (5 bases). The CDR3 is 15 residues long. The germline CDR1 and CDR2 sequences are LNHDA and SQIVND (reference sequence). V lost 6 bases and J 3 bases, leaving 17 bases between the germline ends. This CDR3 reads CASSPSSRGDTEAFF. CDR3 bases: TGTGCCAGTAGCCCCTCGTCGCGGGGGGACACTGAAGCTTTCTTT.

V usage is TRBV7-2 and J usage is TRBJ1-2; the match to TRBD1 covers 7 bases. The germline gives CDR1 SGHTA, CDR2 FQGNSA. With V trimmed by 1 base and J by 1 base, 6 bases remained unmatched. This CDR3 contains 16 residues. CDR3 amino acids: CASSLVLQGINYGYTF. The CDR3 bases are TGTGCCAGCAGCTTAGTTCTACAGGGGATTAACTATGGCTACACCTTC. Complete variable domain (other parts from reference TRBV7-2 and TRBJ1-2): GAGVSQSPSNKVTEKGKDVELRCDPISGHTALYWYRQSLGQGLEFLIYFQGNSAPDKSGLPSDRFSAERTGGSVSTLTIQRTQQEDSAVYLCASSLVLQGINYGYTFGSGTRLTVV.

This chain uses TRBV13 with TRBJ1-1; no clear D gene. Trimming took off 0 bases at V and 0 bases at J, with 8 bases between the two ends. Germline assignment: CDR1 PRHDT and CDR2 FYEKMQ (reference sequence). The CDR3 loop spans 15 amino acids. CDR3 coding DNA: TGTGCCAGCAGCTTAGGGCGGGTCATGAACACTGAAGCTTTCTTT. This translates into CASSLGRVMNTEAFF.

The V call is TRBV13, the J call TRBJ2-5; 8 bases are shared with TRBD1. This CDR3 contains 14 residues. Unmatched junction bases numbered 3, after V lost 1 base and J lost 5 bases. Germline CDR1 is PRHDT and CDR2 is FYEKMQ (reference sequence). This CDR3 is CASSLAGGVETQYF. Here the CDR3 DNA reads TGTGCCAGCAGCTTAGCAGGGGGCGTCGAGACCCAGTACTTC.

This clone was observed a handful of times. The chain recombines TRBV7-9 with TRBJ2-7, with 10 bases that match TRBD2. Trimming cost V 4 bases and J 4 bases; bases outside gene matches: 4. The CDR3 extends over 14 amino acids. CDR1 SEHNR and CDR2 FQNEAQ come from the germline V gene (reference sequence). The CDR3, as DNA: TGTGCCAGCAGCTACCCGACTAGCGGGTACGAGCAGTACTTC. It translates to CASSYPTSGYEQYF.

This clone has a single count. CDR3 in amino acids: CASSLRMNTEAFF. CDR3 coding DNA: TGTGCCAGCAGCTTGCGCATGAACACTGAAGCTTTCTTT. The chain has TRBV7-8 and TRBJ1-1, with D unresolved. The V end lost 3 bases, the J end lost 0 bases, and 5 bases lay between the germline ends. Germline CDR1 and CDR2: SGHVS and FQNEAQ. The CDR3 runs 13 residues. Full variable domain (rest looked up from reference TRBV7-8 and TRBJ1-1): GAGVSQSPRYKVAKRGQDVALRCDPISGHVSLFWYQQALGQGPEFLTYFQNEAQLDKSGLPSDRFFAERPEGSVSTLKIQRTQQEDSAVYLCASSLRMNTEAFFGQGTRLTVV.

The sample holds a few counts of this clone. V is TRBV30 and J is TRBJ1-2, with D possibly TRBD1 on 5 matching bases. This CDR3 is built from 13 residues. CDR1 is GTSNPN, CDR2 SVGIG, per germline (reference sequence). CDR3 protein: CALERGRDYGYTF. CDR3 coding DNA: TGTGCTTTAGAGCGGGGGAGGGACTATGGCTACACCTTC.

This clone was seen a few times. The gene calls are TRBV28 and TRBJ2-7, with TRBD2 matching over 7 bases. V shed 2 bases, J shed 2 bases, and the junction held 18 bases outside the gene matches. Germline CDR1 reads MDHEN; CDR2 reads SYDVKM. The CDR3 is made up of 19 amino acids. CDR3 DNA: TGTGCCAGCAGTTTAAAGTCGTTGCTAGCGGACCTGATTACCTACGAGCAGTACTTC. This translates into CASSLKSLLADLITYEQYF.

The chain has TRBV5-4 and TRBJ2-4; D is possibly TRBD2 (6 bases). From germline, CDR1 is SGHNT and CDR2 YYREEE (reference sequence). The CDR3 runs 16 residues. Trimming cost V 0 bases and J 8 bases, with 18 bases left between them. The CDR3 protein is CASSLVRGTGGDIQYF. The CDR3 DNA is TGTGCCAGCAGCTTGGTTCGGGGGACTGGTGGTGACATTCAGTACTTC.

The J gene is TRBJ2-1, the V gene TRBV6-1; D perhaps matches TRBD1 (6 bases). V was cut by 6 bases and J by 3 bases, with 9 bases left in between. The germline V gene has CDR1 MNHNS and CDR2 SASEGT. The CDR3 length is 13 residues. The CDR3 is CASRMTGYNEQFF. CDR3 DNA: TGTGCCAGCAGAATGACAGGCTACAATGAGCAGTTCTTC.

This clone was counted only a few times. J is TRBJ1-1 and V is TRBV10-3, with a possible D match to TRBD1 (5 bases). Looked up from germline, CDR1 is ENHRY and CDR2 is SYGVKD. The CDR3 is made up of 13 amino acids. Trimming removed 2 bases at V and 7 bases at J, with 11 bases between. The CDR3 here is CAISEGGTNEAFF. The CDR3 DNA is TGTGCCATCAGTGAGGGTGGGACTAATGAAGCTTTCTTT.

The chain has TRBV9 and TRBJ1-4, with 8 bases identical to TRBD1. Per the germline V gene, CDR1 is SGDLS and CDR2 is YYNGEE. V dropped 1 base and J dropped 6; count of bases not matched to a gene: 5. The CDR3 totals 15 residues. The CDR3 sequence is CASSVRQGTDEKLFF. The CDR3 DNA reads TGTGCCAGCAGCGTACGACAGGGGACGGATGAAAAACTGTTTTTT.

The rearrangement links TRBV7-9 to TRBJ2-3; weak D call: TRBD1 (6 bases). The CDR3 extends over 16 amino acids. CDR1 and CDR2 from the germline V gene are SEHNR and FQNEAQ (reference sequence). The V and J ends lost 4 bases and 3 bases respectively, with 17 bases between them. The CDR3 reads CASSSTIRTVTDTQYF. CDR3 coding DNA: TGTGCCAGCAGCTCTACGATTAGGACAGTAACAGATACGCAGTATTTT.

The CDR3 sequence: CASSFLGQPNTEAFF. Here the CDR3 DNA reads TGTGCCAGCAGTTTCCTTGGACAGCCGAACACTGAAGCTTTCTTT. The chain recombines TRBV6-5 with TRBJ1-1; D perhaps matches TRBD1 (6 bases). V was cut by 4 bases and J by 1 base, with 13 bases left in between. In germline, CDR1 is MNHEY, CDR2 SVGAGI. The CDR3 length is 15 residues.

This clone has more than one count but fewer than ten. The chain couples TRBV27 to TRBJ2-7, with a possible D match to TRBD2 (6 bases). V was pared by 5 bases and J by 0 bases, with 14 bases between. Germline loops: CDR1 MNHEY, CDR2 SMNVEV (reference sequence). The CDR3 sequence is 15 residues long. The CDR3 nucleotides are TGTGCCAGCAGTCCCTTGGCGGGAAGCTCCTACGAGCAGTACTTC. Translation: CASSPLAGSSYEQYF.

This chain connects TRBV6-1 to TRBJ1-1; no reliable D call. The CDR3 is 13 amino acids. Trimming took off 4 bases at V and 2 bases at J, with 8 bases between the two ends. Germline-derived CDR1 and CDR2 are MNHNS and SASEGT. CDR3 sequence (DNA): TGTGCCAGCAGTGGGCAGCGAAACACTGAAGCTTTCTTT. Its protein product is CASSGQRNTEAFF.

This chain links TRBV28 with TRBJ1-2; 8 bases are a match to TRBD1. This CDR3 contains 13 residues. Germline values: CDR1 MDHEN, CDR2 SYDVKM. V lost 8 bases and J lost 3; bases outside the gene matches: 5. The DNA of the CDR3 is TGTGCCAGCCAGGGGGCTAAGGACTATGGCTACACCTTC. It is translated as CASQGAKDYGYTF.

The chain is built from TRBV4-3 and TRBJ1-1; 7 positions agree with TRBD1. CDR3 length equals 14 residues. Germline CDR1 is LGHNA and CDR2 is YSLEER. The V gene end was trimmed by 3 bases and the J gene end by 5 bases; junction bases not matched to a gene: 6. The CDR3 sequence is CASSQAYRGTEAFF. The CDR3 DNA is TGCGCCAGCAGCCAGGCCTACAGGGGTACTGAAGCTTTCTTT.

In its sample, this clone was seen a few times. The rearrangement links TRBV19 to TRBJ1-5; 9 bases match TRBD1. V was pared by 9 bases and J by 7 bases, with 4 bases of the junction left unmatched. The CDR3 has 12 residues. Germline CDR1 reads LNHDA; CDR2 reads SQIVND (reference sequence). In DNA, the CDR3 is TGTGCCAGCACAGGGGGCGAGCAGCCCCAGCATTTT. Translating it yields CASTGGEQPQHF.

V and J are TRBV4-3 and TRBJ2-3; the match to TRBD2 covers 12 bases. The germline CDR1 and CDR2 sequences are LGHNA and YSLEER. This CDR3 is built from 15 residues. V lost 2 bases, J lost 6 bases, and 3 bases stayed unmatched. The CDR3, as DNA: TGCGCCAGCAGCCAACAGACTAGCGGGGGTGATACGCAGTATTTT. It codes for CASSQQTSGGDTQYF.

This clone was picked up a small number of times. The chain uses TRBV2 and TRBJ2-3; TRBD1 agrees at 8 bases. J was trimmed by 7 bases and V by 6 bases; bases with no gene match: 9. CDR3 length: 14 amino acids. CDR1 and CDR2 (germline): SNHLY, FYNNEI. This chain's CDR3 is CASRGQGATNTQYF. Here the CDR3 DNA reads TGTGCCAGCAGAGGCCAGGGGGCGACGAATACGCAGTATTTT.

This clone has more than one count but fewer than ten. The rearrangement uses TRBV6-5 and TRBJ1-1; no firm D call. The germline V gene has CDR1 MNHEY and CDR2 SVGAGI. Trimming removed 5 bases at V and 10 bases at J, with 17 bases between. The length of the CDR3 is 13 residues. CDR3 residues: CASSPAGRRVAFF. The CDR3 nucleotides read TGTGCCAGCAGTCCGGCGGGCCGCCGAGTAGCTTTCTTT.

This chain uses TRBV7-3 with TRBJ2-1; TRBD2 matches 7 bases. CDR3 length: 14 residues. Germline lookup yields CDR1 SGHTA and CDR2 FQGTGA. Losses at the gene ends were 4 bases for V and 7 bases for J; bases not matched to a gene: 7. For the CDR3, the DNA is TGTGCCAGCAGCTCAAACGGGAGGAGTAATGAGCAGTTCTTC. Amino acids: CASSSNGRSNEQFF.

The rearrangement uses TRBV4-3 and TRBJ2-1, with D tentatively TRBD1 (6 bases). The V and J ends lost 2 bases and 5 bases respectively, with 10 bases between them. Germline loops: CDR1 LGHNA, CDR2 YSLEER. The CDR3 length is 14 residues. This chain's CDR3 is CASSQLGTHNEQFF. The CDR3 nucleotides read TGCGCCAGCAGCCAATTGGGGACACACAATGAGCAGTTCTTC.